This TCR beta chain was obtained from a study of regulatory T cells in long-lasting Graves disease. Overall study findings and caveats: The study found TRBV28, TRBJ1-2 and TRBJ2-5 favored in persistent disease.

This clonotype has just a few counts. Its antigen is not identified. The CDR3 spans 15 residues. The germline V gene has CDR1 MNHEY and CDR2 SVGEGT. Unmatched junction bases numbered 11, after V lost 6 bases and J lost 5 bases. Assembly of TCR beta libraries relied on iRepertoire HTBI primers together with Arm-PCR of CDR3 regions. In TCRdb, the multiplex PCR reads were re-called with MiXCR into one record per CDR3 protein. The sample consists of about 620,000 distinct CDR3 sequences, 15% to 20% of them appearing once. Time point denoted: newly diagnosed GD, antithyroid drugs for less than 3 months. The authors made the TCR library using RNA they extracted from PBMCs. Graves' disease diagnosis followed American Thyroid Association guidelines. These same data were also listed under a study on T cells in Graves' hyperthyroidism and ophthalmopathy. From that second work: Calling Graves' hyperthyroidism stable meant ophthalmopathy did not progress within 18 months. Primed by the HTBI set, a first-round RT-PCR was run on the TCR CDR3.

The source was peripheral blood mononuclear cells (PBMCs), collected at new diagnosis, from a patient treated with antithyroid drugs. The sequence derives from a woman between 25 and 40 years old with Graves disease. The chain couples TRBV6-2 or TRBV6-3 to TRBJ1-2; the match to TRBD1 covers 8 bases. CDR3 coding DNA: TGTGCCAGCAGGAGCCACACCGGGACAGGATATGGCTACACCTTC. This translates into CASRSHTGTGYGYTF.